Presented here are 27 T cell receptor beta chains from one specimen sequenced in a study of T cell responses to AZD1222 COVID-19 vaccine. Some clones are missing from TCRdb's copy, which holds only in-frame ones; the method was immunoSEQ multiplex PCR. The repertoire has around 100,000 clones, roughly nine tenths of them found once; the top ten carry roughly 2.5%. The sample consisted of peripheral blood, taken 28 days after the second AZD1222 dose. The receptor set was obtained from an adult who received the AZD1222 COVID-19 vaccine.

This clone was seen only once. J is TRBJ2-1 and V is TRBV18; 8 nucleotides agree with TRBD2. Trimming at V came to 4 bases and at J to 0 bases, leaving 5 bases not matched to a gene. Per the germline V gene, CDR1 is KGHSH and CDR2 is LQKENI. The CDR3 is 16 amino acids. This chain's CDR3 is CASSQISGSSYNEQFF. The DNA for the CDR3 is TGTGCCAGCTCACAGATAAGCGGGAGCTCCTACAATGAGCAGTTCTTC.

The chain employs TRBV5-4 and TRBJ2-7, with a possible D match to TRBD2 (5 bases). This CDR3 region has 15 residues. V was clipped by 2 bases and J by 3 bases, with 15 bases between them. Germline V CDR1 and CDR2: SGHNT, YYREEE (reference sequence). The chain's CDR3 is CASSLQSAGNYEQYF. The CDR3 DNA sequence: TGTGCCAGCAGCTTACAATCTGCCGGGAACTACGAGCAGTACTTC.

J is TRBJ2-7 and V is TRBV28, with TRBD1 as a possible D gene (5 bases). Germline assignment: CDR1 MDHEN and CDR2 SYDVKM. V lost 6 bases and J lost 2, with 14 bases in between. The CDR3 length is 14 residues. CDR3 protein: CASRAPRVPYEQYF. Written as DNA, the CDR3 is TGTGCCAGCAGAGCGCCCAGGGTACCCTACGAGCAGTACTTC.

The chain carries TRBV28 and TRBJ1-5; unclear D gene. Germline values: CDR1 MDHEN, CDR2 SYDVKM. V was cut by 6 bases and J by 2 bases, with 5 bases left in between. The CDR3 runs 12 residues. The CDR3 DNA reads TGTGCCAGCAGGGAGGGCAATCAGCCCCAGCATTTT. Residues: CASREGNQPQHF.

This chain links TRBV19 with TRBJ2-3, with 7 nucleotides matching TRBD2. V trimming: 5 bases; J trimming: 3 bases; junction bases outside the gene matches: 8. The CDR3 runs 15 residues. Germline V lookup: CDR1 LNHDA, CDR2 SQIVND (reference sequence). This chain's CDR3 is CASSWGGSRTDTQYF. CDR3 bases: TGTGCCAGTAGTTGGGGCGGGAGCCGGACAGATACGCAGTATTTT.

This clone was counted once. The chain is built from TRBV4-2 and TRBJ2-2, with 8 bases that match TRBD2. J gave up 2 bases and V 1 base, and 3 bases lay outside the gene matches. Germline V lookup: CDR1 LGHNA, CDR2 YNFKEQ. The CDR3 extends over 16 amino acids. The CDR3 spells CASSQVAGINTGELFF. DNA of the CDR3: TGTGCCAGCAGCCAAGTAGCGGGGATCAACACCGGGGAGCTGTTTTTT.

This clone was observed a single time. The V and J genes are TRBV14 and TRBJ1-6; D gene uncertain. Trimming removed 4 bases from V and 7 bases from J, with 14 bases in between. The CDR3 loop spans 15 amino acids. CDR1 SGHDN and CDR2 FVKESK come from the germline V gene. The CDR3, as DNA: TGTGCCAGCAGCCCCCAGGAGGGCCGCAATTCACCCCTCCACTTT. Its protein product is CASSPQEGRNSPLHF.

V gene TRBV18 combines with J gene TRBJ2-1, with D unresolved. The CDR3 is 16 amino acids. V was cut by 1 base and J by 0 bases, with 10 bases left in between. The V gene's germline CDR1 is KGHSH and CDR2 LQKENI. In nucleotides, the CDR3 is TGTGCCAGCTCACCACTATCGAGTAACTCCTACAATGAGCAGTTCTTC. This gives the protein CASSPLSSNSYNEQFF.

The chain uses TRBV28 and TRBJ1-2; TRBD1 matches at 9 bases. The CDR3 extends over 16 amino acids. The trim removed 2 bases at V and 0 bases at J, leaving 4 bases unmatched. The germline V gene has CDR1 MDHEN and CDR2 SYDVKM. CDR3: CASSLMGQGANYGYTF. CDR3 coding DNA: TGTGCCAGCAGTTTAATGGGACAGGGTGCTAACTATGGCTACACCTTC.

The chain employs TRBV30 and TRBJ2-3; 7 positions agree with TRBD1. This CDR3 contains 13 residues. J gave up 8 bases and V 3 bases, and 8 bases lay outside the gene matches. Germline CDR1 and CDR2: GTSNPN and SVGIG (reference sequence). CDR3 sequence: CAWRIQGSGTQYF. Here the CDR3 DNA reads TGTGCCTGGAGAATACAGGGGTCGGGTACGCAGTATTTT.

The chain carries TRBV5-5 and TRBJ1-1, with 7 positions matching TRBD1. The CDR3 totals 14 residues. CDR1 is SGHKS and CDR2 is YYEKEE in the germline V gene (reference sequence). Trimming removed 0 bases from V and 4 bases from J; junction bases left unmatched: 3. DNA of the CDR3: TGTGCCAGCAGCTTGGACAGGGGTCGCACTGAAGCTTTCTTT. Its translation: CASSLDRGRTEAFF.

The chain has TRBV28 and TRBJ1-2, with D possibly being TRBD1 (6 bases). Germline V gene sequence: CDR1 MDHEN, CDR2 SYDVKM. The CDR3 spans 14 residues. The ends were cut back, 3 bases at V and 2 bases at J, with 10 bases in the middle. This CDR3 reads CASSLRGGNYGYTF. As DNA, the CDR3 is TGTGCCAGCAGTTTGCGGGGGGGCAACTATGGCTACACCTTC.

The V call is TRBV18, the J call TRBJ2-1, with 7 nucleotides matching TRBD2. The CDR3 sequence is 15 residues long. Trimming took 8 bases from V and 3 from J; bases not matched to a gene: 10. CDR1 and CDR2 from the germline V gene are KGHSH and LQKENI. This CDR3 is CASLPSGKIYNEQFF. Here the CDR3 DNA reads TGTGCCAGCCTACCGAGCGGGAAGATCTACAATGAGCAGTTCTTC.

This clone was counted a few times. The chain has TRBV6-4 and TRBJ2-2; 11 bases match TRBD2. V lost 6 bases and J lost 3; bases outside the gene matches: 0. The CDR3 has 14 residues. Looked up from germline, CDR1 is MRHNA and CDR2 is SNTAGT. The CDR3 coding sequence is TGTGCCAGCAGACTAGCGGGAGACACCGGGGAGCTGTTTTTT. Its protein is CASRLAGDTGELFF.

The rearrangement links TRBV18 to TRBJ2-7; no reliable D call. Germline lookup yields CDR1 KGHSH and CDR2 LQKENI. V lost 3 bases and J lost 2, with 11 bases in between. The CDR3 is 14 amino acids. This chain's CDR3 is CASSPTPSAYEQYF. CDR3 bases: TGTGCCAGCTCACCTACACCGAGCGCCTACGAGCAGTACTTC.

Of note for this clone: One junction end does not reproduce the germline sequence, and a read error may be involved. The genes are TRBV2 and TRBJ1-4; 7 bases match TRBD1. The germline CDR1 and CDR2 sequences are SNHLY and FYNNEI. This CDR3 comprises 14 residues. CDR3: CASSGDSLNQKLFF. The CDR3 bases are TGTGCCAGCAGTGGGGACAGCCTTAATCAAAAACTGTTTTTT. Based on the CDR3 plus reference TRBV2 and TRBJ1-4, the full variable domain is EPEVTQTPSHQVTQMGQEVILRCVPISNHLYFYWYRQILGQKVEFLVSFYNNEISEKSEIFDDQFSVERPDGSNFTLKIRSTKLEDSAMYFCASSGDSLNQKLFFGSGTQLSVL.

The rearrangement uses TRBV7-3 and TRBJ2-7; either TRBD1 or TRBD2 may supply D (5 bases each). V was pared by 2 bases and J by 0 bases, with 11 bases between. The CDR3 has 15 residues. From germline, CDR1 is SGHTA and CDR2 FQGTGA. The CDR3 region is CASSLSKGSSYEQYF. The CDR3 nucleotides read TGTGCCAGCAGCTTATCGAAGGGGAGCTCCTACGAGCAGTACTTC.

The chain employs TRBV6-5 and TRBJ1-2; D remains ambiguous. The CDR3 consists of 12 residues. Trimming left V 6 bases short and J 5 bases short, with 10 bases between. Germline loops: CDR1 MNHEY, CDR2 SVGAGI. CDR3 loop: CASRSPPYGYTF. Here the CDR3 DNA reads TGTGCCAGCAGATCCCCGCCTTATGGCTACACCTTC.

V usage is TRBV27 and J usage is TRBJ2-1; D is ambiguous. Germline V gives CDR1 MNHEY, CDR2 SMNVEV (reference sequence). Trimming left V 3 bases short and J 3 bases short, with 0 bases between. There are 11 residues in the CDR3. CDR3 in amino acids: CASSFYNEQFF. The CDR3 DNA reads as TGTGCCAGCAGTTTCTACAATGAGCAGTTCTTC.

The chain recombines TRBV4-2 with TRBJ2-6; D may be TRBD1 or TRBD2 (6 bases each). Per the germline V gene, CDR1 is LGHNA and CDR2 is YNFKEQ. V was pared by 0 bases and J by 2 bases, with 11 bases between. The CDR3 is 17 residues long. CDR3 in amino acids: CASSQDPGATGANVLTF. CDR3 coding DNA: TGTGCCAGCAGCCAAGACCCGGGGGCAACTGGGGCCAACGTCCTGACTTTC.

CDR3 in DNA: TGTGCCAGCAGTCCGAGGGGGACTGGGAGCTCCTACGAGCAGTACTTC. Encoded protein: CASSPRGTGSSYEQYF. The genes are TRBV6-2 or TRBV6-3 and TRBJ2-7; D may match TRBD1 or TRBD2 (6 bases each). V lost 5 bases and J lost 0, with 17 bases in between. Germline values: CDR1 MNHEY, CDR2 SVGEGT. The CDR3 has 16 amino acids.

The gene calls are TRBV9 and TRBJ2-7; 11 bases are a match to TRBD1. The CDR3 is 14 amino acids. V dropped 3 bases and J dropped 4; count of bases not matched to a gene: 3. Germline V lookup: CDR1 SGDLS, CDR2 YYNGEE. The CDR3 sequence is CASSAGTGGYEQYF. The CDR3, as DNA: TGTGCCAGCAGCGCGGGGACAGGGGGGTACGAGCAGTACTTC.

The chain has TRBV12-5 and TRBJ2-5, with D possibly TRBD1 on 6 matching bases. This CDR3 is 14 amino acids long. V was shortened by 6 bases and J by 2 bases, with 13 bases between the two germline ends. Germline CDR1 reads LGHNT; CDR2 reads FRNRAP. The CDR3 DNA follows: TGTGCTAGTGGAGAGGGACATAATCAAGAGACCCAGTACTTC. This translates into CASGEGHNQETQYF.

The rearrangement joins TRBV6-5 to TRBJ2-7; 7 nucleotides line up with TRBD2. V was pared by 8 bases and J by 2 bases, with 12 bases of the junction left unmatched. The CDR3 has 15 residues. Germline CDR1 is MNHEY and CDR2 is SVGAGI. This CDR3 reads CASLAEAGLTYEQYF. The CDR3 DNA sequence: TGTGCCAGCCTGGCGGAAGCGGGGCTTACCTACGAGCAGTACTTC.

This clone was observed a single time. J is TRBJ1-1 and V is TRBV19, with D possibly matching TRBD1 (6 bases). Trimming stripped 5 bases from V and 7 bases from J, with 11 bases between. CDR1 and CDR2 (germline): LNHDA, SQIVND (reference sequence). The CDR3 covers 12 residues. The CDR3 coding sequence is TGTGCCAGTAGTCCTCGGACAGATGAAGCTTTCTTT. Amino acids: CASSPRTDEAFF.

This chain links TRBV5-1 with TRBJ1-3; D is ambiguous. The germline CDR1 and CDR2 sequences are SGHRS and YFSETQ. This CDR3 is 14 amino acids long. V lost 0 bases and J lost 8, with 12 bases in between. The CDR3 region is CASSLAARDDTIYF. The CDR3 DNA is TGCGCCAGCAGCTTGGCCGCCCGGGATGACACCATATATTTT.

This clone occurred many times. This chain joins TRBV6-5 and TRBJ2-1; 8 bases match TRBD1. V lost 6 bases to trimming and J lost 7 bases; unmatched junction nucleotides: 8. Germline V gives CDR1 MNHEY, CDR2 SVGAGI. The CDR3 has 14 amino acids. CDR3 in DNA: TGTGCCAGCAGGAAAGGACAGGGTTATAATGAGCAGTTCTTC. Residues: CASRKGQGYNEQFF.